These 15 T cell receptor beta chains came from one sample sequenced in a study of post-analysis software for immune sequencing data. Findings and limits, study-wide: Controls showed lower frequencies than patients for roughly five TRBV segments, and TRBV5-6, TRBV5-1 and TRBV20-1 were among these.

Incorporated into the TCR beta cDNA libraries were unique molecular identifiers, which served to reduce PCR and sequencing biases. MiXCR was run by TCRdb on the PCR reads, yielding one entry per CDR3 protein. The sample contains hundreds of thousands of distinct CDR3 sequences, roughly 38% of which appear only once. Their target antigens are unknown. The specimen was blood. Receptors were obtained from a girl aged 2 to 10 with multiple sclerosis.

The rearrangement joins TRBV29-1 to TRBJ2-1; unclear D gene. Between the trimmed V and J ends, which lost 6 bases and 0 bases, there was a span of 15 bases. Germline lookup yields CDR1 SQVTM and CDR2 ANQGSEA. The CDR3 extends over 15 amino acids. As DNA, the CDR3 is TGCAGCGTCTCCTATGGATGGGCCTCCTACAATGAGCAGTTCTTC. Protein sequence: CSVSYGWASYNEQFF.

The chain joins TRBV20-1 to TRBJ1-2; no reliable D call. This CDR3 has 12 amino acids. The germline V gene encodes CDR1 DFQATT and CDR2 SNEGSKA (reference sequence). Trimming left V 2 bases short and J 8 bases short, with 12 bases between. CDR3 in amino acids: CSARTVVSGYTF. The CDR3 bases are TGCAGTGCTAGAACTGTGGTTAGCGGCTACACCTTC.

The chain is built from TRBV20-1 and TRBJ2-3, with D unresolved. CDR3 size: 11 residues. V was trimmed by 6 bases and J by 2 bases, leaving 6 bases between them. In germline, CDR1 is DFQATT, CDR2 SNEGSKA (reference sequence). CDR3 in DNA: TGCAGTGCGTCGGACACAGATACGCAGTATTTT. As protein: CSASDTDTQYF.

The sample holds one count of this clonotype. The chain combines TRBV6-5 with TRBJ2-3; 12 bases are a match to TRBD2. The CDR3 covers 18 residues. The germline CDR1 and CDR2 sequences are MNHEY and SVGAGI. With V trimmed by 4 bases and J by 0 bases, 8 bases remained unmatched. As DNA, the CDR3 is TGTGCCAGCAGTTGGCAGCCTAGCGGGGGGGAAAGCACAGATACGCAGTATTTT. Translated: CASSWQPSGGESTDTQYF.

The chain carries TRBV3-1 and TRBJ2-1, with a tentative D call TRBD2 (6 bases). The CDR3 length is 17 residues. The germline V and J ends were trimmed by 2 bases and 5 bases, with 19 bases remaining between them. Germline V gene lookup returns CDR1 LGHDT and CDR2 YNNKEL (reference sequence). CDR3 nucleotide sequence: TGTGCCAGCAGCCAACCGATCGGGGCGGGAATCCACAATGAGCAGTTCTTC. It yields the protein CASSQPIGAGIHNEQFF.

This clonotype occurred many times. The chain joins TRBV4-1 to TRBJ1-2; unclear D gene. V lost 4 bases to trimming and J lost 6 bases, with 12 bases between them. CDR1 and CDR2 (germline): MGHRA, YSYEKL. There are 13 residues in the CDR3. This CDR3 reads CASSRLLADGYTF. The CDR3 DNA follows: TGCGCCAGCAGCCGCCTCCTCGCGGATGGCTACACCTTC.

This clonotype was observed a few times. The chain couples TRBV14 to TRBJ2-1; no firm D call. V was cut by 0 bases and J by 4 bases, with 7 bases left in between. This CDR3 region has 14 residues. Germline lookup yields CDR1 SGHDN and CDR2 FVKESK. The CDR3 protein is CASSQDSVYNEQFF. For the CDR3, the DNA is TGTGCCAGCAGCCAAGATTCCGTGTACAATGAGCAGTTCTTC.

The CDR3 DNA is TGCGCCAGCAGCTTGGACTCTAGCAAGCAGTTCTTC. It is translated as CASSLDSSKQFF. The chain is built from TRBV5-1 and TRBJ2-1; maybe TRBD2 (5 bases). This CDR3 is 12 amino acids long. Trimming left V 0 bases short and J 11 bases short, with 9 bases between. Germline CDR1 is SGHRS and CDR2 is YFSETQ.

This chain joins TRBV24-1 and TRBJ2-1; D could derive from TRBD1 or TRBD2 (6 bases each). The CDR3 totals 14 residues. Germline loops: CDR1 KGHDR, CDR2 SFDVKD. The ends were cut back, 4 bases at V and 9 bases at J, with 15 bases in the middle. CDR3 protein: CATSEGGADSEQFF. In DNA form, the CDR3 reads TGTGCCACCAGTGAGGGGGGCGCGGATAGTGAGCAGTTCTTC.

This chain links TRBV10-3 with TRBJ2-1, with TRBD2 matching over 10 bases. V shed 6 bases and J 6 bases; nucleotides not matched to a gene: 5. The germline V gene encodes CDR1 ENHRY and CDR2 SYGVKD. The CDR3 is 14 residues long. Here the CDR3 reads CAIRAGTSVNEQFF. Here the CDR3 DNA reads TGTGCCATCAGGGCCGGGACTAGCGTCAATGAGCAGTTCTTC.

J is TRBJ2-7 and V is TRBV5-1, with TRBD2 matching over 9 bases. This CDR3 has 15 residues. Per the germline V gene, CDR1 is SGHRS and CDR2 is YFSETQ. After removal of 0 bases from V and 1 base from J, the junction contained 2 bases not matched to a gene. The CDR3 sequence is CASSLGTSESYEQYF. The CDR3 DNA reads TGCGCCAGCAGCTTGGGGACTAGCGAGTCCTACGAGCAGTACTTC.

The rearrangement joins TRBV4-2 to TRBJ2-1, with TRBD2 matching over 12 bases. This CDR3 region has 16 residues. Trimming cost V 1 base and J 9 bases; bases outside gene matches: 7. Germline CDR1 LGHNA, CDR2 YNFKEQ. CDR3 loop: CASSQGLLAGGVEQFF. The CDR3 bases are TGTGCCAGCAGCCAAGGATTGCTAGCGGGAGGGGTTGAGCAGTTCTTC.

This clonotype showed up just a few times. The chain recombines TRBV29-1 with TRBJ2-5; either TRBD1 or TRBD2 may fit D (5 bases each). Germline V gives CDR1 SQVTM, CDR2 ANQGSEA. This CDR3 contains 14 residues. V was shortened by 4 bases and J by 4 bases, with 16 bases between the two germline ends. Written as DNA, the CDR3 is TGCAGCGTTGGGACAAGGGGAGAATCAGAGACCCAGTACTTC. It yields the protein CSVGTRGESETQYF.

This chain uses TRBV29-1 with TRBJ2-1, with TRBD2 matching 11 bases. Per germline, CDR1 SQVTM and CDR2 ANQGSEA. The CDR3 has 15 residues. V lost 2 bases and J lost 3; bases outside the gene matches: 3. CDR3 in amino acids: CSVEQGLADYNEQFF. Written as DNA, the CDR3 is TGCAGCGTTGAACAGGGACTAGCGGACTACAATGAGCAGTTCTTC.

Only one count was recorded for this clonotype. The J gene is TRBJ1-1, the V gene TRBV12-3 or TRBV12-4; D remains ambiguous. The CDR3 is made up of 14 amino acids. V lost 4 bases and J lost 3, with 12 bases in between. The CDR3 here is CASSSGEGHTEAFF. CDR3 DNA: TGTGCCAGCAGTTCCGGGGAAGGACACACTGAAGCTTTCTTT.